A single sample gave rise to the 24 T cell receptor beta chains below, sequenced in a study of OX40 agonist ivuxolimab in advanced cancers. Profiled with immunoSEQ multiplex PCR; TCRdb holds only in-frame clones, not every one. The data show about 78,000 clones, 84% seen once. Sequencing used CD4+ or CD8+ T cells sorted from blood, obtained in a trial of the OX40 agonist ivuxolimab. Receptors originate from an adult with an advanced solid tumor such as melanoma, head and neck, liver or kidney cancer.

This chain joins TRBV5-1 and TRBJ1-1; 10 bases agree with TRBD1. V lost 0 bases to trimming and J lost 5 bases; unmatched junction nucleotides: 4. Germline V lookup: CDR1 SGHRS, CDR2 YFSETQ. The CDR3 is 15 amino acids. The CDR3 is CASSLGTGGSTEAFF. DNA for the CDR3: TGCGCCAGCAGCTTGGGGACAGGGGGAAGTACTGAAGCTTTCTTT.

The rearrangement uses TRBV5-4 and TRBJ1-4; D is possibly TRBD1 (6 bases). CDR1 and CDR2 from the germline V gene are SGHNT and YYREEE (reference sequence). With 4 bases removed from V and 6 bases from J, the gap between germline ends came to 16 bases. The CDR3 is 15 amino acids. CDR3 coding DNA: TGTGCCAGCAGCCAAATGGGGGCCGCCGATGAAAAACTGTTTTTT. Residues: CASSQMGAADEKLFF.

The CDR3 region is CASRTRQFQETQYF. CDR3 nucleotide sequence: TGTGCCAGCAGAACAAGACAGTTCCAAGAGACCCAGTACTTC. The V and J genes are TRBV6-6 and TRBJ2-5, with D perhaps matching TRBD1 (5 bases). The CDR3 loop spans 14 amino acids. Germline V gene data show CDR1 as MNHNY and CDR2 as SVGAGI (reference sequence). The germline V and J ends were trimmed by 6 bases and 1 base, with 12 bases remaining between them.

V is TRBV29-1 and J is TRBJ2-2; no clear D. The V gene's germline CDR1 is SQVTM and CDR2 ANQGSEA. The V gene lost 1 base and the J gene lost 3 bases, with 12 bases spanning the gap. The CDR3 has 15 residues. The CDR3 DNA reads TGCAGCGTTGAAGTCTTCATTAAAGACACCGGGGAGCTGTTTTTT. Translation: CSVEVFIKDTGELFF.

The V call is TRBV14, the J call TRBJ2-2, with 9 bases that match TRBD1. With 6 bases clipped from V and 4 bases from J, the junction kept 3 bases outside the gene matches. CDR1 and CDR2 (germline): SGHDN, FVKESK. The CDR3 is 14 residues long. DNA of the CDR3: TGTGCCAGCAGGGGGACAGGGCGCACCGGGGAGCTGTTTTTT. Translation gives CASRGTGRTGELFF.

Here the CDR3 reads CASTRGLAGIPSYNEQFF. For the CDR3, the DNA is TGCGCCAGCACCAGGGGGCTAGCGGGGATCCCCTCCTACAATGAGCAGTTCTTC. The chain links TRBV5-1 to TRBJ2-1, with TRBD2 as a possible D gene (9 bases). The germline gives CDR1 SGHRS, CDR2 YFSETQ. Trimming took off 6 bases at V and 0 bases at J, with 22 bases between the two ends. This CDR3 spans 18 amino acids.

This chain joins TRBV30 and TRBJ1-3; tentatively, D is TRBD1 (5 bases). The CDR3 is 13 amino acids. Deletions cut 4 bases from V and 2 bases from J, with 9 bases between. CDR1 is GTSNPN and CDR2 is SVGIG in the germline V gene (reference sequence). Here the CDR3 reads CAWISGTGNTIYF. The CDR3, as DNA: TGTGCCTGGATATCAGGGACTGGAAACACCATATATTTT.

V usage is TRBV6-5 and J usage is TRBJ1-1; 9 bases line up with TRBD1. V lost 5 bases and J lost 4; bases outside the gene matches: 5. Germline CDR1 MNHEY, CDR2 SVGAGI. There are 14 residues in the CDR3. The CDR3 sequence is CASSRDRVGTEAFF. The CDR3 bases are TGTGCCAGCAGTAGGGACAGGGTTGGCACTGAAGCTTTCTTT.

The rearrangement joins TRBV2 to TRBJ1-1, with a possible D match to TRBD1 (6 bases). V lost 7 bases and J lost 4, with 13 bases in between. Germline-derived CDR1 and CDR2 are SNHLY and FYNNEI. This CDR3 region has 13 residues. The CDR3 sequence: CASNRQGSTEAFF. The DNA of the CDR3 is TGTGCCAGCAATCGGCAGGGGAGCACTGAAGCTTTCTTT.

The chain combines TRBV5-1 with TRBJ2-5; unclear D gene. V lost 5 bases, J lost 4 bases, and 12 bases lay in between. CDR3 length equals 13 residues. CDR1 and CDR2 (germline): SGHRS, YFSETQ. This chain's CDR3 is CASSLSLAETQYF. The CDR3 DNA reads TGCGCCAGCAGTCTTAGCTTAGCAGAGACCCAGTACTTC. The full variable domain, in which reference TRBV5-1 and TRBJ2-5 provide the parts outside the CDR3, is KAGVTQTPRYLIKTRGQQVTLSCSPISGHRSVSWYQQTPGQGLQFLFEYFSETQRNKGNFPGRFSGRQFSNSRSEMNVSTLELGDSALYLCASSLSLAETQYFGPGTRLLVL.

The rearrangement links TRBV7-8 to TRBJ2-7; D not resolved. Germline assignment: CDR1 SGHVS and CDR2 FQNEAQ. Trimming cost V 0 bases and J 9 bases, with 9 bases left between them. The CDR3 contains 12 residues. The CDR3 bases are TGTGCCAGCAGCTTAGCGCTAAACGCGCAGTACTTC. Amino acids: CASSLALNAQYF.

As to this clone: At one end, the junction sequence differs from germline, possibly due to a read error. This chain joins TRBV5-7 and TRBJ2-2; 7 bases line up with TRBD1. TRBV5-7 is annotated as an ORF whose role is uncertain. This CDR3 region has 12 residues. The CDR3 DNA is TGTGCCAGCAGCCACAGGGGCCGGGGAGCTGTTTTT. Translation: CASSHRGRGAVF.

The chain has TRBV7-9 and TRBJ1-2; D call uncertain. Germline CDR1 reads SEHNR; CDR2 reads FQNEAQ (reference sequence). The CDR3 runs 14 residues. V shed 1 base and J shed 8 bases, with 14 bases lying between them. DNA for the CDR3: TGTGCCAGCAGCTTAGAAGCTGTGGCTAACGGCTACACCTTC. It translates to CASSLEAVANGYTF.

This sequence joins TRBV7-8 and TRBJ2-7; D is undetermined. Deletions cut 1 base from V and 4 bases from J, with 8 bases between. This CDR3 spans 13 amino acids. The V gene's germline CDR1 is SGHVS and CDR2 FQNEAQ. For the CDR3, the DNA is TGTGCCAGCAGCTTAGGAGTGGGTTACGAGCAGTACTTC. Translated: CASSLGVGYEQYF.

The V call is TRBV11-2, the J call TRBJ2-2; no definite D call. Germline CDR1 SGHAT, CDR2 FQNNGV. Trimming removed 2 bases at V and 2 bases at J, with 9 bases between. The CDR3 runs to 15 residues. CDR3 sequence: CASSLSSPNTGELFF. The CDR3 DNA reads TGTGCCAGCAGCTTAAGTAGCCCAAACACCGGGGAGCTGTTTTTT.

This sequence joins TRBV2 and TRBJ1-2; 10 bases match TRBD1. CDR1 and CDR2 from the germline V gene are SNHLY and FYNNEI. Trimming removed 2 bases from V and 10 bases from J; junction bases left unmatched: 4. The CDR3 has 13 residues. The CDR3 DNA reads as TGTGCCAGCAGTGAAAGACAGGGGGCGACCTACACCTTC. It codes for CASSERQGATYTF. Looking up the rest from reference TRBV2 and TRBJ1-2 gives the full variable domain: EPEVTQTPSHQVTQMGQEVILRCVPISNHLYFYWYRQILGQKVEFLVSFYNNEISEKSEIFDDQFSVERPDGSNFTLKIRSTKLEDSAMYFCASSERQGATYTFGSGTRLTVV.

The V call is TRBV5-1, the J call TRBJ2-3; maybe TRBD1 (5 bases). CDR3 length equals 12 residues. Germline CDR1 and CDR2: SGHRS and YFSETQ. V lost 6 bases, J lost 2 bases, and 7 bases lay in between. In DNA form, the CDR3 reads TGCGCCAGCAAACAGGACACAGATACGCAGTATTTT. Protein sequence: CASKQDTDTQYF.

CDR3 coding DNA: TGTGCCACCAGCAGACCGGGTGGGAGTGAGCAGTTCTTC. Translated: CATSRPGGSEQFF. The chain couples TRBV15 to TRBJ2-1; a weak D match, TRBD2 (5 bases). V lost 2 bases and J 9 bases, leaving 11 bases between the germline ends. The CDR3 is 13 residues long. Germline V gene data show CDR1 as LNHNV and CDR2 as YYDKDF (reference sequence). Drawing the rest from reference TRBV15 and TRBJ2-1, the complete variable domain is DAMVIQNPRYQVTQFGKPVTLSCSQTLNHNVMYWYQQKSSQAPKLLFHYYDKDFNNEADTPDNFQSRRPNTSFCFLDIRSPGLGDTAMYLCATSRPGGSEQFFGPGTRLTVL.

The chain couples TRBV6-1 to TRBJ1-6, with D tentatively TRBD1 (6 bases). Germline CDR1 reads MNHNS; CDR2 reads SASEGT. V was clipped by 10 bases and J by 6 bases, with 16 bases between them. The CDR3 totals 14 residues. The CDR3 bases are TGTGCCATCCGGACAGCTGAACGTAATTCACCCCTCCACTTT. Translating gives CAIRTAERNSPLHF.

The V gene is TRBV6-5, the J gene TRBJ1-3; D gene unclear. The ends were cut back, 4 bases at V and 2 bases at J, with 6 bases in the middle. This CDR3 has 13 residues. Germline V gene data show CDR1 as MNHEY and CDR2 as SVGAGI. CDR3 in amino acids: CASSWSPGNTIYF. The CDR3 nucleotides are TGTGCCAGCAGTTGGTCCCCTGGAAACACCATATATTTT.

The chain has TRBV7-2 and TRBJ2-1; no clear D. CDR3 size: 13 residues. Germline V lookup: CDR1 SGHTA, CDR2 FQGNSA. V was shortened by 2 bases and J by 6 bases, with 8 bases between the two germline ends. The CDR3 DNA follows: TGTGCCAGCAGCTTAAGTTTTGGCAATGAGCAGTTCTTC. Its protein product is CASSLSFGNEQFF. Combining the CDR3 with reference TRBV7-2 and TRBJ2-1 gives the whole variable domain GAGVSQSPSNKVTEKGKDVELRCDPISGHTALYWYRQSLGQGLEFLIYFQGNSAPDKSGLPSDRFSAERTGGSVSTLTIQRTQQEDSAVYLCASSLSFGNEQFFGPGTRLTVL.

This clone was observed a few times. The V call is TRBV19, the J call TRBJ1-5; D unclear. This CDR3 is built from 12 residues. Germline lookup yields CDR1 LNHDA and CDR2 SQIVND (reference sequence). V was clipped by 4 bases and J by 2 bases, with 3 bases between them. The CDR3 reads CASSTRNQPQHF. CDR3 sequence (DNA): TGTGCCAGTAGTACCCGCAATCAGCCCCAGCATTTT.

V and J are TRBV7-9 and TRBJ1-4, with D possibly TRBD1 on 5 matching bases. Germline V gene data show CDR1 as SEHNR and CDR2 as FQNEAQ (reference sequence). Trimming cost V 2 bases and J 6 bases, with 13 bases left between them. This CDR3 has 15 residues. CDR3 region: CASSLIGAPDEKLFF. The DNA of the CDR3 is TGTGCCAGCAGCTTAATAGGGGCACCGGATGAAAAACTGTTTTTT.

This clone has more than one count but fewer than ten. The V gene is TRBV19, the J gene TRBJ1-6, with D maybe TRBD1 (6 bases). This CDR3 contains 15 residues. Germline V lookup: CDR1 LNHDA, CDR2 SQIVND (reference sequence). The V and J ends lost 3 bases and 7 bases respectively, with 13 bases between them. In DNA, the CDR3 is TGTGCCAGTAGTATCAGTCAGGGGAGGAATTCACCCCTCCACTTT. This sequence encodes CASSISQGRNSPLHF.